Shown below are 26 T cell receptor beta chains from a single sample sequenced in a study of cytotoxic CD8 clonotypes in ibrutinib-treated CLL. The protocol was immunoSEQ multiplex PCR, while the TCRdb copy is restricted to in-frame clones and leaves out a portion. Altogether 250,000 to 350,000 clones are present, 76% being singletons, with the ten largest covering 5.6%. Specimen: PBMCs, collected at disease progression, from a patient treated with ibrutinib. These receptors all come from a human donor with chronic lymphocytic leukemia.

The chain employs TRBV5-8 and TRBJ1-5; 8 bases match TRBD1. Germline lookup yields CDR1 SGHTS and CDR2 YDEGEE. This CDR3 contains 14 residues. Trimming took 5 bases from V and 6 from J; bases not matched to a gene: 7. The CDR3 sequence is CASSRGQGSQPQHF. The CDR3 DNA follows: TGTGCCAGCAGTCGCGGACAGGGAAGTCAGCCCCAGCATTTT.

The J gene is TRBJ2-5, the V gene TRBV5-1, with D possibly TRBD1 on 5 matching bases. Trimming removed 2 bases at V and 1 base at J, with 12 bases between. The CDR3 has 15 amino acids. In germline, CDR1 is SGHRS, CDR2 YFSETQ. The CDR3 nucleotides are TGCGCCAGCAGCTTCTTTGGAGACAGCCAAGAGACCCAGTACTTC. Amino acid sequence: CASSFFGDSQETQYF.

V usage is TRBV29-1 and J usage is TRBJ2-7; 8 positions match TRBD2. CDR3 length: 16 amino acids. J gave up 2 bases and V 6 bases, and 15 bases lay outside the gene matches. Germline V lookup: CDR1 SQVTM, CDR2 ANQGSEA. The CDR3 nucleotides are TGCAGCGTCGGGGACGTAGGACTAGCAGATCCCTACGAGCAGTACTTC. Its translation: CSVGDVGLADPYEQYF.

This chain joins TRBV28 and TRBJ2-1; 9 positions match TRBD2. Germline loops: CDR1 MDHEN, CDR2 SYDVKM. This CDR3 region has 16 residues. With 5 bases clipped from V and 0 bases from J, the junction kept 5 bases outside the gene matches. CDR3 region: CASSLPGLASYNEQFF. In DNA form, the CDR3 reads TGTGCCAGCAGTCTTCCGGGACTAGCCTCCTACAATGAGCAGTTCTTC.

The V and J genes are TRBV11-2 and TRBJ2-3; 7 bases align to TRBD2. This CDR3 is built from 16 residues. With 0 bases clipped from V and 2 bases from J, the junction kept 5 bases outside the gene matches. Germline values: CDR1 SGHAT, CDR2 FQNNGV. The CDR3 loop reads CASSLEERGSTDTQYF. The CDR3 nucleotides are TGTGCCAGCAGCTTAGAGGAGCGGGGATCCACAGATACGCAGTATTTT.

The V call is TRBV5-1, the J call TRBJ1-2, with D possibly being TRBD1 (5 bases). The CDR3 totals 14 residues. Trimming took 0 bases from V and 5 from J, leaving 11 bases between them. Germline V gene sequence: CDR1 SGHRS, CDR2 YFSETQ. The CDR3 DNA reads TGCGCCAGCAGCTTGGCCGCGGGGGGATATGGCTACACCTTC. Translation gives CASSLAAGGYGYTF.

This clone has just a few counts. The chain uses TRBV10-1 and TRBJ1-1; D unclear. V lost 3 bases and J lost 4, with 15 bases in between. Germline lookup yields CDR1 WNHNN and CDR2 SYGVQD (reference sequence). The CDR3 covers 15 residues. As DNA, the CDR3 is TGCGCCAGCAGTGACAGGAGGATAGGCGTCACTGAAGCTTTCTTT. It specifies CASSDRRIGVTEAFF.

V usage is TRBV5-6 and J usage is TRBJ1-2; D remains unclear. This CDR3 has 13 residues. The V gene lost 4 bases and the J gene lost 5 bases, with 12 bases spanning the gap. Germline V CDR1 and CDR2: SGHDT, YYEEEE. The CDR3 reads CASSTGTKYGYTF. DNA of the CDR3: TGTGCCAGCAGCACGGGCACAAAGTATGGCTACACCTTC.

V is TRBV4-1 and J is TRBJ2-7; 13 nucleotides agree with TRBD2. The CDR3 is made up of 20 amino acids. Germline loops: CDR1 MGHRA, CDR2 YSYEKL. The junction had 12 bases not matched to a gene; V was cut back by 1 base and J by 0 bases. The DNA for the CDR3 is TGCGCCAGCAGCCAAGGCTTCCTCCCGGGACTAGCGGGGAACTCCTACGAGCAGTACTTC. Protein: CASSQGFLPGLAGNSYEQYF.

The V call is TRBV29-1, the J call TRBJ2-7; the D gene is possibly TRBD2 (6 bases). The CDR3 length is 12 residues. CDR1 and CDR2 from the germline V gene are SQVTM and ANQGSEA. Trimming removed 3 bases from V and 3 bases from J, with 9 bases in between. CDR3 amino acids: CSVEEGIYEQYF. CDR3 coding DNA: TGCAGCGTTGAGGAGGGGATCTACGAGCAGTACTTC.

The chain links TRBV20-1 to TRBJ2-1; D is uncertain. This CDR3 has 11 amino acids. CDR1 is DFQATT and CDR2 is SNEGSKA in the germline V gene (reference sequence). With 1 base removed from V and 9 bases from J, the gap between germline ends came to 7 bases. The CDR3 spells CSARVVSEQFF. For the CDR3, the DNA is TGCAGTGCTAGAGTCGTTTCTGAGCAGTTCTTC.

The chain recombines TRBV11-2 with TRBJ2-7; no reliable D call. This CDR3 is 12 amino acids long. Trimming took off 5 bases at V and 3 bases at J, with 8 bases between the two ends. Germline CDR1 SGHAT, CDR2 FQNNGV. CDR3 nucleotide sequence: TGTGCCAGCAGCCCGGTTGTCTACGAGCAGTACTTC. Translation: CASSPVVYEQYF.

In this sample, this clone turned up a few times. The CDR3 region has the DNA TGCAGCGTTGAGAAGGGATTTGGCACAGATACGCAGTATTTT. Its protein product is CSVEKGFGTDTQYF. V usage is TRBV29-1 and J usage is TRBJ2-3; D remains ambiguous. In germline, CDR1 is SQVTM, CDR2 ANQGSEA. Trimming removed 3 bases from V and 1 base from J, with 11 bases in between. This CDR3 comprises 14 residues.

This clone showed up just a few times. The rearrangement links TRBV29-1 to TRBJ1-2, with 8 bases identical to TRBD1. J gave up 3 bases and V 8 bases, and 8 bases lay outside the gene matches. The CDR3 runs to 13 residues. Germline assignment: CDR1 SQVTM and CDR2 ANQGSEA. CDR3 DNA sequence: TGCAGCTTCAGGGGGGGACAGGACTATGGCTACACCTTC. Its translation: CSFRGGQDYGYTF.

The rearrangement links TRBV7-9 to TRBJ2-1, with TRBD2 as a possible D gene (6 bases). The germline V and J ends were trimmed by 5 bases and 4 bases, with 21 bases remaining between them. There are 17 residues in the CDR3. CDR1 is SEHNR, CDR2 FQNEAQ, per germline (reference sequence). CDR3 nucleotide sequence: TGTGCCAGCAGCCCTCGTTCGGGAGAGGGTAGATACAATGAGCAGTTCTTC. It codes for CASSPRSGEGRYNEQFF.

The rearrangement joins TRBV19 to TRBJ2-2, with D perhaps matching TRBD1 or TRBD2 (5 bases each). CDR1 is LNHDA and CDR2 is SQIVND in the germline V gene (reference sequence). The germline V and J ends were trimmed by 3 bases and 2 bases, with 13 bases remaining between them. This CDR3 spans 16 amino acids. The CDR3 loop reads CASSMRGHPNTGELFF. CDR3 nucleotide sequence: TGTGCCAGTAGTATGAGGGGTCACCCAAACACCGGGGAGCTGTTTTTT.

V usage is TRBV7-9 and J usage is TRBJ2-7; TRBD1 matches at 7 bases. CDR3 size: 17 residues. Germline trimming cut 4 bases from V and 0 bases from J; bases unmatched to any gene: 12. The germline V gene encodes CDR1 SEHNR and CDR2 FQNEAQ (reference sequence). The CDR3, as DNA: TGTGCCAGCAGCTCCACGTGGACAGGTTCTTACTCCTACGAGCAGTACTTC. As protein: CASSSTWTGSYSYEQYF.

This clone was seen more than once but under ten times. The rearrangement links TRBV4-2 to TRBJ2-3, with 12 bases matching TRBD2. The CDR3 consists of 19 residues. The V gene's germline CDR1 is LGHNA and CDR2 YNFKEQ. The V and J ends lost 3 bases and 3 bases, in that order; junction bases with no gene match: 13. In nucleotides, the CDR3 is TGTGCCAGCAGCCAGGCAGGATGGGCTAGCGGGGGGGCGACAGATACGCAGTATTTT. Translating gives CASSQAGWASGGATDTQYF.

The rearrangement joins TRBV9 to TRBJ2-7; TRBD2 matches at 10 bases. The ends lost 4 bases at V and 3 bases at J; junction bases unmatched: 7. The germline V gene has CDR1 SGDLS and CDR2 YYNGEE. The CDR3 is made up of 15 amino acids. Here the CDR3 DNA reads TGTGCCAGCAGCCCCGAAAGCGGGGGGGGCTACGAGCAGTACTTC. It specifies CASSPESGGGYEQYF.

V and J are TRBV7-9 and TRBJ2-1; TRBD2 matches 9 bases. With 3 bases clipped from V and 7 bases from J, the junction kept 10 bases outside the gene matches. The length of the CDR3 is 16 residues. Germline V gene data show CDR1 as SEHNR and CDR2 as FQNEAQ (reference sequence). The CDR3 nucleotides are TGTGCCAGCAGCTTGTTTAGCGGGAGAGGTAAGAATGAGCAGTTCTTC. Amino acids: CASSLFSGRGKNEQFF.

The chain joins TRBV27 to TRBJ2-1; D might be TRBD1 (8 bases). Germline values: CDR1 MNHEY, CDR2 SMNVEV (reference sequence). V gave up 8 bases and J gave up 7 bases, with 18 bases separating them. The CDR3 is made up of 14 amino acids. In DNA, the CDR3 is TGTGCCAGCGGGAGGGGACAGGTGGCGAATGAGCAGTTCTTC. Its protein product is CASGRGQVANEQFF.

This chain uses TRBV13 with TRBJ2-1; 12 nucleotides align to TRBD1. The germline gives CDR1 PRHDT, CDR2 FYEKMQ (reference sequence). This CDR3 has 15 residues. After removal of 7 bases from V and 8 bases from J, the junction contained 9 bases not matched to a gene. For the CDR3, the DNA is TGTGCCAGCAACGAATGGGACAGGGGGCCCGATGAGCAGTTCTTC. Translated: CASNEWDRGPDEQFF.

This clone was counted only a few times. The chain joins TRBV5-1 to TRBJ1-2; D possibly corresponds to TRBD1 (5 bases). The V end was cut by 5 bases, the J end by 7 bases, with 15 bases between. This CDR3 region has 13 residues. In germline, CDR1 is SGHRS, CDR2 YFSETQ. CDR3 coding DNA: TGCGCCAGCAGGCTTGGTGGTGGGGGTGGCTACACCTTC. Translated, it gives CASRLGGGGGYTF.

This clone occurred a few times. The chain combines TRBV5-1 with TRBJ2-7, with D possibly called TRBD1 or TRBD2 (5 bases each). V was clipped by 4 bases and J by 5 bases, with 13 bases between them. From germline, CDR1 is SGHRS and CDR2 YFSETQ. This CDR3 region has 13 residues. CDR3 residues: CASSLGPGNEQYF. The CDR3 DNA follows: TGCGCCAGCAGCCTGGGACCAGGGAACGAGCAGTACTTC.

This chain connects TRBV19 to TRBJ1-1, with 7 bases identical to TRBD1. Germline V gene data show CDR1 as LNHDA and CDR2 as SQIVND (reference sequence). After removal of 2 bases from V and 1 base from J, the junction contained 7 bases not matched to a gene. The CDR3 has 16 residues. CDR3 DNA: TGTGCCAGTAGTATAATCCCGACAGGGCGGAACACTGAAGCTTTCTTT. Translated, it gives CASSIIPTGRNTEAFF.

This clone was counted a single time. V gene TRBV15 combines with J gene TRBJ2-3; 11 positions agree with TRBD2. J was trimmed by 4 bases and V by 3 bases; bases with no gene match: 9. This CDR3 region has 17 residues. Germline lookup yields CDR1 LNHNV and CDR2 YYDKDF (reference sequence). The CDR3 spells CATSRGLAAPRADTQYF. The CDR3 nucleotides read TGTGCCACCAGCAGGGGACTAGCGGCCCCCCGGGCAGATACGCAGTATTTT.